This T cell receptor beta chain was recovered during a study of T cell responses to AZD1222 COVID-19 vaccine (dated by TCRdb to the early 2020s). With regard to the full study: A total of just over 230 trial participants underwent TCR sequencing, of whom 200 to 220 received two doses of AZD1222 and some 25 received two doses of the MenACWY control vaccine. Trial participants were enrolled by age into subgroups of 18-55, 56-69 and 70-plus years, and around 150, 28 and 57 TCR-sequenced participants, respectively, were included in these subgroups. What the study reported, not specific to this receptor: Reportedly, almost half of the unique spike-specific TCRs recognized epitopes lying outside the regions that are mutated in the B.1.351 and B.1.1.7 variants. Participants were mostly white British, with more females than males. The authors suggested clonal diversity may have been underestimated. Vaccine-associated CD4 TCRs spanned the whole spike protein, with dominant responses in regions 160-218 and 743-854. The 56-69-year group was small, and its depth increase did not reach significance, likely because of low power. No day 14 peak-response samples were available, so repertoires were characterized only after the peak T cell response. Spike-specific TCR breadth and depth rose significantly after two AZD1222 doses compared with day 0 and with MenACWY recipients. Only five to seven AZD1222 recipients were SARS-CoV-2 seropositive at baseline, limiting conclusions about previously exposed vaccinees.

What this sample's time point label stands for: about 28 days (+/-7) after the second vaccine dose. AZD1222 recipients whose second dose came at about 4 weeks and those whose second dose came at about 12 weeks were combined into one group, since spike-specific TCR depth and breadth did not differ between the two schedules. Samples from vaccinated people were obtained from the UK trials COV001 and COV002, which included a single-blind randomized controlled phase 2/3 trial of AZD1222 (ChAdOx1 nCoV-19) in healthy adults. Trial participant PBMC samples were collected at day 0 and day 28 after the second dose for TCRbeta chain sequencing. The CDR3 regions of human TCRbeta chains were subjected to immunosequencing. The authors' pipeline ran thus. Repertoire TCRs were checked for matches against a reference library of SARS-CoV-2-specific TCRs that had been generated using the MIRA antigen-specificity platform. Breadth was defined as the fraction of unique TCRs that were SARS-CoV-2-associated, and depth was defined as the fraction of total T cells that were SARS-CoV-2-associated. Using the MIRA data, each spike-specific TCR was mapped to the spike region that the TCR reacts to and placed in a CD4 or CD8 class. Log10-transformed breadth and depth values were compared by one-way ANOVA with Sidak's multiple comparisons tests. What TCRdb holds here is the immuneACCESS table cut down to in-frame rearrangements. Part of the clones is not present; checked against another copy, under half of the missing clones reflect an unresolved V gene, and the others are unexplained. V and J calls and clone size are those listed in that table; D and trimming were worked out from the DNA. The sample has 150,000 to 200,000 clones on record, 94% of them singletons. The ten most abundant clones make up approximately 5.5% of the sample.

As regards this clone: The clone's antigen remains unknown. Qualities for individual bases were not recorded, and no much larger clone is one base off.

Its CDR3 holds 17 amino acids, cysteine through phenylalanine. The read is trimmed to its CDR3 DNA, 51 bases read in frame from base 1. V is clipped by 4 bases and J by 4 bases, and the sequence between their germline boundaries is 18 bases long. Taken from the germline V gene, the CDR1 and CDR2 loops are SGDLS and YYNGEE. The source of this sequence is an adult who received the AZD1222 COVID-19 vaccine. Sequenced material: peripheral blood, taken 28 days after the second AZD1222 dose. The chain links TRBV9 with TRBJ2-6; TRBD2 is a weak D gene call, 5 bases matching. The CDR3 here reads CASSRGLGLLGANVLTF. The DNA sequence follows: TGTGCCAGCAGCAGAGGGCTGGGATTATTGGGGGCCAACGTCCTGACTTTC.